This TCR beta chain was identified in a study of CD8+ T cells in alopecia areata. Study-wide context: Tofacitinib therapy lasting 6 to 18 months was followed by 6 months off drug. Points from the study as a whole: Shared TCR sequences were less clear between patients than in mice, possibly partly from HLA diversity. Scalp and blood samples kept many expanded lesional clones throughout tofacitinib. Significant decreases in scalp clonality and expanded CD8+ clones followed tofacitinib treatment.

This sample's treatment: oral pan-JAK inhibitor, 5-10 mg twice daily. Sequencing templates came from extracted RNA that was reverse transcribed into cDNA. Only in-frame clones appear in the TCRdb table, and some are missing; sequencing was by immunoSEQ multiplex PCR. Of 180,000 or so clones in the sample, 51% were seen once. Notes on this clone: As yet, its antigen is unknown.

The CDR3 spans 12 residues. The V end was cut by 4 bases, the J end by 5 bases, with 8 bases between. CDR1 is MNHEY and CDR2 is SMNVEV in the germline V gene (reference sequence). V gene TRBV27 combines with J gene TRBJ2-5; the D gene is possibly TRBD2 (5 bases). Sequencing was performed on CD8+ T cells sorted from blood, taken at approximately week 51, from a patient treated with tofacitinib. This receptor was identified in a human donor with alopecia areata. The DNA for the CDR3 is TGTGCCAGCAGTTATCGAGGGGAGACCCAGTACTTC. Translated: CASSYRGETQYF.